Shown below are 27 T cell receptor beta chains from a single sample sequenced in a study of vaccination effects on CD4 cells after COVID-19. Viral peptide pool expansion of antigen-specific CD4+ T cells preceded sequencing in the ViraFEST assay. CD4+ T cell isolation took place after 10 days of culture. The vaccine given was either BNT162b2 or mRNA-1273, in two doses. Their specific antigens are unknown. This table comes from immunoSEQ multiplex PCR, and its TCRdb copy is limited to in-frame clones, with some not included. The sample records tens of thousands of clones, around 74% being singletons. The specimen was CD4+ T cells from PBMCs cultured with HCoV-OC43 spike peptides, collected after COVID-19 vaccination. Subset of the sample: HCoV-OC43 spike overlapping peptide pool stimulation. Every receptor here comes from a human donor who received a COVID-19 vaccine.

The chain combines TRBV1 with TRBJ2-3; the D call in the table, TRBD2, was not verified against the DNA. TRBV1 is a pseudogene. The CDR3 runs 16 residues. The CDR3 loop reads CTSSQEGGIITDTQYF. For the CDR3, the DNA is TGCACCAGCAGCCAAGAGGGGGGAATAATAACAGATACGCAGTATTTT.

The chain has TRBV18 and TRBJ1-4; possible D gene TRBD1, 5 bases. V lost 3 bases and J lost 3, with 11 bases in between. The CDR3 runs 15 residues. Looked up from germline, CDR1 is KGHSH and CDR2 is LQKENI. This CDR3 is CASSPPTVPNEKLFF. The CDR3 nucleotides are TGTGCCAGCTCACCCCCGACAGTTCCTAATGAAAAACTGTTTTTT.

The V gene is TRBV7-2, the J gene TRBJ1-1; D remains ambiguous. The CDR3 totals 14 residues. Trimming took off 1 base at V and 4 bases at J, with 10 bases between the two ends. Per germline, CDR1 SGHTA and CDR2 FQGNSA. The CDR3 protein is CASSLVGRITEAFF. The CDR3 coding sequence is TGTGCCAGCAGCTTAGTCGGCAGAATCACTGAAGCTTTCTTT. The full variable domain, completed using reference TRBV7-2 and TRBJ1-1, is GAGVSQSPSNKVTEKGKDVELRCDPISGHTALYWYRQSLGQGLEFLIYFQGNSAPDKSGLPSDRFSAERTGGSVSTLTIQRTQQEDSAVYLCASSLVGRITEAFFGQGTRLTVV.

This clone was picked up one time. The DNA for the CDR3 is TGTGCCACCAGTGATTCGCGCAGGGGAAACACCGGGGAGCTGTTTTTT. Protein: CATSDSRRGNTGELFF. This chain uses TRBV24-1 with TRBJ2-2, with TRBD1 as a possible D gene (6 bases). This CDR3 has 16 residues. Trimming left V 2 bases short and J 2 bases short, with 11 bases between. CDR1 and CDR2 (germline): KGHDR, SFDVKD.

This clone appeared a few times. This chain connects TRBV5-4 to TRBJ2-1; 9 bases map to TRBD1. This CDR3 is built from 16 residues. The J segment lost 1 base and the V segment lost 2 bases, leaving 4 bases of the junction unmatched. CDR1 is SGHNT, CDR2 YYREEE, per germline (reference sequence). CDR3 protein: CASSFAGTGSYNEQFF. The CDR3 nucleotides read TGTGCCAGCAGCTTCGCCGGGACAGGGTCCTACAATGAGCAGTTCTTC.

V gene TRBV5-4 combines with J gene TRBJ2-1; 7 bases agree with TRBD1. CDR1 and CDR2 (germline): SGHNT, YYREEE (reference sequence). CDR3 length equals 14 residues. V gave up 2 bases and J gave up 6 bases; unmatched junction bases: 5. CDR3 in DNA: TGTGCCAGCAGCTTACGGACAGGCGCCAATGAGCAGTTCTTC. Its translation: CASSLRTGANEQFF. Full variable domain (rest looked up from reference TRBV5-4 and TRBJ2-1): ETGVTQSPTHLIKTRGQQVTLRCSSQSGHNTVSWYQQALGQGPQFIFQYYREEENGRGNFPPRFSGLQFPNYSSELNVNALELDDSALYLCASSLRTGANEQFFGPGTRLTVL.

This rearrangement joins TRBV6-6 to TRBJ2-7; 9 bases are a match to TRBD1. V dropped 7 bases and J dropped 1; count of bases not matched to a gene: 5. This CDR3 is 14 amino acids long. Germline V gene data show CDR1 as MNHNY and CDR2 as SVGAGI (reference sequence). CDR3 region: CASKDRGLSYEQYV. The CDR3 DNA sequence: TGTGCCAGCAAGGACAGGGGCTTATCCTACGAGCAGTACGTC.

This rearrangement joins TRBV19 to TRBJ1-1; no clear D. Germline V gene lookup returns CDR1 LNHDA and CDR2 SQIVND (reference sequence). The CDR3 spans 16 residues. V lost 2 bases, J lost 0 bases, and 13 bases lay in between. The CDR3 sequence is CASSITYMTMNTEAFF. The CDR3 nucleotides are TGTGCCAGTAGTATAACCTACATGACAATGAACACTGAAGCTTTCTTT.

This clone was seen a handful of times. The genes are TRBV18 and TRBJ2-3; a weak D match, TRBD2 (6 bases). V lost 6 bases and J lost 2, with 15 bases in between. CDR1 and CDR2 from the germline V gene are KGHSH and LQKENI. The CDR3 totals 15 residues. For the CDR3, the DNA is TGTGCCAGCTCCCTTCGCGGGGACTTCACAGATACGCAGTATTTT. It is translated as CASSLRGDFTDTQYF. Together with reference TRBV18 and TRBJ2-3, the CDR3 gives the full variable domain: NAGVMQNPRHLVRRRGQEARLRCSPMKGHSHVYWYRQLPEEGLKFMVYLQKENIIDESGMPKERFSAEFPKEGPSILRIQQVVRGDSAAYFCASSLRGDFTDTQYFGPGTRLTVL.

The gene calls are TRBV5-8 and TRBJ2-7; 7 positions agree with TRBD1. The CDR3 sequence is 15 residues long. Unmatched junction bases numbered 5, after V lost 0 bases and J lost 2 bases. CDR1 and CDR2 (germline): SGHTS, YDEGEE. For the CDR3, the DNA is TGTGCCAGCAGCTTGGGACAGGGAAACGCCTACGAGCAGTACGTC. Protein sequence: CASSLGQGNAYEQYV.

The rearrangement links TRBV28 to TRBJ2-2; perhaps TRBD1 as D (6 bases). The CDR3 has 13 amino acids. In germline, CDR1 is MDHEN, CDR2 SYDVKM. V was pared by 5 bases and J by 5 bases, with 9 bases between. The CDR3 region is CASSTQGTGELFF. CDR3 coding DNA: TGTGCCAGCAGTACCCAGGGGACCGGGGAGCTGTTTTTT.

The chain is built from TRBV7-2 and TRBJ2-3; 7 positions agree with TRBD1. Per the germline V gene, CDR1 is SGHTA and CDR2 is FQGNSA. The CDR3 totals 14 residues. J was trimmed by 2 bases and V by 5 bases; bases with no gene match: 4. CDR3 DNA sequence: TGTGCCAGCAGCGCACAGGGGCACACAGATACGCAGTATTTT. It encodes CASSAQGHTDTQYF.

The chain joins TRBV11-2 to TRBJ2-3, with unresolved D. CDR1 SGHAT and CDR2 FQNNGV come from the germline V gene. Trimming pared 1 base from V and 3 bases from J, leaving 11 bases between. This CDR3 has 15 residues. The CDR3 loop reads CASSLGLTQTDTQYF. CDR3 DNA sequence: TGTGCCAGCAGCTTAGGACTCACGCAAACAGATACGCAGTATTTT. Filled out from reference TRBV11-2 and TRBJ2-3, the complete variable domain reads EAGVAQSPRYKIIEKRQSVAFWCNPISGHATLYWYQQILGQGPKLLIQFQNNGVVDDSQLPKDRFSAERLKGVDSTLKIQPAKLEDSAVYLCASSLGLTQTDTQYFGPGTRLTVL.

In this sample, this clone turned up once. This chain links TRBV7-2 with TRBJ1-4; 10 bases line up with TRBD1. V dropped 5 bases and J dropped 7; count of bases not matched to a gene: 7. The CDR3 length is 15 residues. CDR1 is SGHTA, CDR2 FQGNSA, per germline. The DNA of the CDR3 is TGTGCCAGCAGCCCACCGGGACAGGGGTTTGAAAAACTGTTTTTT. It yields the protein CASSPPGQGFEKLFF.

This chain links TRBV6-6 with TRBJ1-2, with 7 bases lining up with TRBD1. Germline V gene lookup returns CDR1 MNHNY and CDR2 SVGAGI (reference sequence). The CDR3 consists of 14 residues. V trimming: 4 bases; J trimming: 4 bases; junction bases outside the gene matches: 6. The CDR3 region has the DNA TGTGCCAGCAGTTTGGGACAGTCCTTCTATGGCTACACCTTC. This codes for CASSLGQSFYGYTF.

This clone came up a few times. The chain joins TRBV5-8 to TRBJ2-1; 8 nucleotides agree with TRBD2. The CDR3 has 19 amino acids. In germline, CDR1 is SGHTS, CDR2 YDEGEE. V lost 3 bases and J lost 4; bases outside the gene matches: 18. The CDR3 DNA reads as TGTGCCAGCAGCTCGGGTCGGAAGCTGGTAGCGGGAACATACAATGAGCAGTTCTTC. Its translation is CASSSGRKLVAGTYNEQFF.

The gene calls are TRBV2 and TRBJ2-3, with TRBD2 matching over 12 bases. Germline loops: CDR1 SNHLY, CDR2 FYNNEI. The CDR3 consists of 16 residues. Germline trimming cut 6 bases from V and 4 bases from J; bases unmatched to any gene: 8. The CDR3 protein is CASRAVLAGGADTQYF. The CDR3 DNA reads TGTGCCAGCAGGGCCGTCCTAGCGGGGGGGGCAGATACGCAGTATTTT.

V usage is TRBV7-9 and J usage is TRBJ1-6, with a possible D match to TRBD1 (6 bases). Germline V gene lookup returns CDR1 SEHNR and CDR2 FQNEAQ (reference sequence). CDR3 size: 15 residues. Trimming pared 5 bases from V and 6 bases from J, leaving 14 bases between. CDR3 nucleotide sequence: TGTGCCAGCAGCCCCCCGGGGGCTGGTAATTCACCCCTCCACTTT. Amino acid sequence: CASSPPGAGNSPLHF.

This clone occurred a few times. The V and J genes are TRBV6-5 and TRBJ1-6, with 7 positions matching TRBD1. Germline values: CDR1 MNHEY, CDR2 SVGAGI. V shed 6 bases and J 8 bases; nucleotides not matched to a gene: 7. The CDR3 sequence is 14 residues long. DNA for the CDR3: TGTGCCAGCAGACGACAGGGAGGGGATTCACCCCTCCACTTT. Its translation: CASRRQGGDSPLHF.

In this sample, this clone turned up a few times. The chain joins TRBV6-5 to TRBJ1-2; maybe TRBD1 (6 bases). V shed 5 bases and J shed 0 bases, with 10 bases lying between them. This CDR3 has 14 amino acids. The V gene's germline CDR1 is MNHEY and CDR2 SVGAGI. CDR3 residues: CASSRQESNYGYTF. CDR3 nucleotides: TGTGCCAGCAGTCGACAGGAGTCTAACTATGGCTACACCTTC.

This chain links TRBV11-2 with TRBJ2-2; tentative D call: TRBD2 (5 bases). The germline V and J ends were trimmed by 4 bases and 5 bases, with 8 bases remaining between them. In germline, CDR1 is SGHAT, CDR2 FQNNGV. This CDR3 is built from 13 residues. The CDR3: CASSSTRTGELFF. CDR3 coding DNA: TGTGCCAGCAGCTCTACTAGGACCGGGGAGCTGTTTTTT.

CDR3 nucleotides: TGTGCCAGCAGCAGGGACAGCGATCAGCCCCAGCATTTT. It encodes CASSRDSDQPQHF. This chain joins TRBV7-2 and TRBJ1-5, with TRBD1 identical over 7 bases. Germline V CDR1 and CDR2: SGHTA, FQGNSA. This CDR3 is built from 13 residues. The V segment lost 5 bases and the J segment 5 bases; nucleotides outside the gene matches: 3.

CDR3 in DNA: TGTGCCTGGAGTATCCAGGGGGAGACCCAGTACTTC. It codes for CAWSIQGETQYF. The chain recombines TRBV30 with TRBJ2-5; possibly TRBD1 for D (6 bases). V was shortened by 2 bases and J by 5 bases, with 9 bases between the two germline ends. CDR1 and CDR2 (germline): GTSNPN, SVGIG (reference sequence). This CDR3 comprises 12 residues.

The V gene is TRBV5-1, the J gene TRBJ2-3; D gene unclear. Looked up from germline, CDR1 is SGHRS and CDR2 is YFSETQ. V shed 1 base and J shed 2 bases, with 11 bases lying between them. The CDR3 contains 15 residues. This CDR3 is CASSLNGPNTDTQYF. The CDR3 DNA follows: TGCGCCAGCAGCTTGAATGGACCAAACACAGATACGCAGTATTTT.

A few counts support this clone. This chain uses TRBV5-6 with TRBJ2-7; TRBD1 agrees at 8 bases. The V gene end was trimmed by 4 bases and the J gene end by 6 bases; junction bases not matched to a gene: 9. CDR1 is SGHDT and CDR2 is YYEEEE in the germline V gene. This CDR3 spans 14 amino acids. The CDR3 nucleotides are TGTGCCAGCAGCGAGGGGGCAGGGGGCCGCGAGCAGTACGTC. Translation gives CASSEGAGGREQYV.

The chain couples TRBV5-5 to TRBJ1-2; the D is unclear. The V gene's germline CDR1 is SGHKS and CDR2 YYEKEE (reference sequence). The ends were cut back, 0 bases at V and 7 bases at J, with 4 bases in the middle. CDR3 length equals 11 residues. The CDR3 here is CASSLAGGYTF. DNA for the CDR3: TGTGCCAGCAGCTTGGCCGGTGGCTACACCTTC. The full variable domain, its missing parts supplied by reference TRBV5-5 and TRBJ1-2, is DAGVTQSPTHLIKTRGQQVTLRCSPISGHKSVSWYQQVLGQGPQFIFQYYEKEERGRGNFPDRFSARQFPNYSSELNVNALLLGDSALYLCASSLAGGYTFGSGTRLTVV.

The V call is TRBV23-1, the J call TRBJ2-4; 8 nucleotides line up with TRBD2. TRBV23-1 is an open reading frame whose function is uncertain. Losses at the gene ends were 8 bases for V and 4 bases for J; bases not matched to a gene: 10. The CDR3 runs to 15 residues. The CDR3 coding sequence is TGCGCCAGCTCCCGCGGGGGGCCGGAGAAAAACATTCAGTACTTC. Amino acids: CASSRGGPEKNIQYF.